This is a list of T cell receptor beta chains from one sample in a study of early T cells in non-severe SARS-CoV-2 infection. One entry per CDR3 protein results from TCRdb running MiXCR on the 5' RACE reads. The data show 65,000 to 85,000 distinct CDR3 sequences, more than 10% seen once. Sequences were obtained from whole blood. All receptors come from an adult who was a healthcare worker with PCR-confirmed SARS-CoV-2 infection or an uninfected control (not recorded which). CDR3s include the opening cysteine and the closing phenylalanine or tryptophan. The order of the fields is D gene, V gene, clone size, J gene, CDR3 DNA, CDR3 protein. A D gene is named only where the DNA matches it firmly. Size is omitted from some rows. Given values are once, few, many or a class for expanded clones.

D: TRBD2; V: TRBV9; size: many; J: TRBJ2-1; DNA: TGTGCCAGCAGCGTAAGACTAGCGGGGAACAATGAGCAGTTCTTC; CDR3: CASSVRLAGNNEQFF
D: -; V: TRBV5-8; size: many; J: TRBJ2-3; DNA: TGTGCCAGCAGCTTGGGTCCCGTGGCCACAGATACGCAGTATTTT; CDR3: CASSLGPVATDTQYF
D: TRBD2; V: TRBV7-2; size: many; J: TRBJ2-7; DNA: TGTGCCAGCAGCCGAACTAGCGGGGGGCCTAAACGCTACGAGCAGTACTTC; CDR3: CASSRTSGGPKRYEQYF
D: -; V: TRBV2; size: many; J: TRBJ2-1; DNA: TGTGCCAGCGGGGGGTTTCAAACCGGGACCCACACCTTC; CDR3: CASGGFQTGTHTF
D: -; V: TRBV10-1; size: many; J: TRBJ1-1; DNA: TGCGCCAGCAGTGAGTCGGGGGGGAACACTGAAGCTTTCTTT; CDR3: CASSESGGNTEAFF
D: -; V: TRBV27; size: few; J: TRBJ1-5; DNA: TGTGCCAGCAGTTTCGCAGGGAACAATCAGCCCCAGCATTTT; CDR3: CASSFAGNNQPQHF
D: TRBD2; V: TRBV27; size: many; J: TRBJ2-1; DNA: TGTGCCAGCAGTTCTAGTCCGGGACTAGCGGGAGAGGAGGGTGAGCAGTTCTTC; CDR3: CASSSSPGLAGEEGEQFF
D: -; V: TRBV2; size: -; J: TRBJ2-5; DNA: TGTGCCAGCAGTGAGATCGGGGTCCAAGAGACCCAGTACTTC; CDR3: CASSEIGVQETQYF
D: -; V: TRBV12-3/TRBV12-4; size: -; J: TRBJ2-5; DNA: TGTGCCAGCAGCCTGATACAGGGAGAAGAGACCCAGTACTTC; CDR3: CASSLIQGEETQYF
D: -; V: TRBV7-2; size: -; J: TRBJ1-1; DNA: TGTGCCAGCTGGTTCACGAACACTGAAGCTTTCTTT; CDR3: CASWFTNTEAFF
D: -; V: TRBV2; size: many; J: TRBJ1-5; DNA: TGTGCCAGCAGTGAAGCAGGGGTAAGCAATCAGCCCCAGCATTTT; CDR3: CASSEAGVSNQPQHF
D: -; V: TRBV27; size: -; J: TRBJ2-5; DNA: TGTGCCAGCCGAGCCCGGACACGGATGGAGGAGACCCAGTACTTC; CDR3: CASRARTRMEETQYF
D: -; V: TRBV21-1; size: -; J: TRBJ2-1; DNA: TGTGCCAGCACCTTATCTGGACAGGGGTTAAAGCGGGGGGTTCTTTACAATGAGCAGTTCTTC; CDR3: CASTLSGQGLKRGVLYNEQFF
D: -; V: TRBV5-1; size: many; J: TRBJ1-5; DNA: TGCGCCAGCAGCTTGGAGGGGGTGACCAATCAGCCCCAGCATTTT; CDR3: CASSLEGVTNQPQHF
D: -; V: TRBV3-1; size: many; J: TRBJ2-7; DNA: TGTGCCAGCAGCCAAGCCCTAGTCCCATCCTACGAGCAGTACTTC; CDR3: CASSQALVPSYEQYF
D: -; V: TRBV19; size: many; J: TRBJ2-7; DNA: TGTGCCAGTAGTATAGAAACTAGCTTTATTCCCTACGAGCAGTACTTC; CDR3: CASSIETSFIPYEQYF
D: TRBD2; V: TRBV10-2; size: -; J: TRBJ2-1; DNA: TGCGCCACCCTCCGGGAGGGGTCTGACAATGAGCAGTTCTTC; CDR3: CATLREGSDNEQFF